This T cell receptor beta chain was sequenced for a study of CD8+ T cells in alopecia areata. Turning to the study itself: The drug, tofacitinib, lasted 6 to 18 months, followed by 6 months off drug. Notes on the study in general: Normal skin's resident alphabeta T cells are also sequenced in scalp samples. Lesional scalp, notably in alopecia totalis/universalis, had clonality above that of normal scalp. Many expanded lesional clones persisted in scalp and blood during tofacitinib treatment.

Concerning this clone: The antigen remains undetermined.

cDNA prepared by RNA extraction and subsequent reverse transcription served as the template for sequencing. Clones were sequenced by immunoSEQ multiplex PCR, and TCRdb holds only the in-frame ones, with some missing. The sample consists of 90,000 to 100,000 clones, 50% to 75% of them appearing once. Treatment specified: oral pan-JAK inhibitor, 5-10 mg twice daily. The material was CD8+ T cells sorted from blood, obtained at week 4, from a patient treated with tofacitinib. The TCR sequence derives from a human donor with alopecia areata.

The CDR3 bases are TGTGCCAGCAGCTTTTTGTGGGGGTCCTACAATGAGCAGTTCTTC. This translates into CASSFLWGSYNEQFF. The chain has TRBV5-6 and TRBJ2-1; D may be TRBD1 or TRBD2 (5 bases each). The CDR3 runs 15 residues. Germline V gives CDR1 SGHDT, CDR2 YYEEEE. V lost 2 bases to trimming and J lost 1 base, with 10 bases between them.